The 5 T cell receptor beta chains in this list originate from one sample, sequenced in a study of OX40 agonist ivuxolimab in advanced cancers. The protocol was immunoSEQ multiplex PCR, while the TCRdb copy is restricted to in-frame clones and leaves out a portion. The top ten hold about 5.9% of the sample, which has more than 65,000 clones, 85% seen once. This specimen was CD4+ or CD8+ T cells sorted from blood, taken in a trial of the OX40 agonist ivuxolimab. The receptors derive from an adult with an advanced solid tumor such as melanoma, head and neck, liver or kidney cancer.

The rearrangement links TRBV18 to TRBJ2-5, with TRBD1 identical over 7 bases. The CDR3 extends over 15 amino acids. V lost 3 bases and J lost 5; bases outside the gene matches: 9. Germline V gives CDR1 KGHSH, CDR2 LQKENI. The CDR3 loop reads CASSPGTESSETQYF. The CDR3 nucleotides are TGTGCCAGCTCACCGGGGACAGAATCGTCGGAGACCCAGTACTTC.

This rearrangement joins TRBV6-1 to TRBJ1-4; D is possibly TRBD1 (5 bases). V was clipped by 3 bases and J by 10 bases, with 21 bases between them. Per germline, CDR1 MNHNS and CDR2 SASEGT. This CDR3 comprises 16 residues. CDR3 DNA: TGTGCCAGCAGTGAGGTCCGGGGCGAAGGTGTGAGAAAACTGTTTTTT. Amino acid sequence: CASSEVRGEGVRKLFF.

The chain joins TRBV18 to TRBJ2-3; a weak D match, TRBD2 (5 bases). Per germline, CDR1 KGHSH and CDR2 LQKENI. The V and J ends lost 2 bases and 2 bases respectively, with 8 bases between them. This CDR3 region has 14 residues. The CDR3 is CASSPSGLTDTQYF. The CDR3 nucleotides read TGTGCCAGCTCACCAAGCGGCCTCACAGATACGCAGTATTTT.

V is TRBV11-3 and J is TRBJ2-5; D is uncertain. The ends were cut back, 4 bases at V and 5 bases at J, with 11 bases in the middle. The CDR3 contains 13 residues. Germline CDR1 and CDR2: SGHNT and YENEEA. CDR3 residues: CASSSHPGETQYF. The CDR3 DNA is TGTGCCAGCAGCTCCCATCCTGGGGAGACCCAGTACTTC.

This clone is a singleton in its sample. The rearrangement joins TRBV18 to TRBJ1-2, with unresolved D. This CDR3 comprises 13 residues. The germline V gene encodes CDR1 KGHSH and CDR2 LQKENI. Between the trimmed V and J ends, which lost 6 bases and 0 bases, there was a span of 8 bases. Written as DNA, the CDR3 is TGTGCCAGCTCGAGAATCACTAACTATGGCTACACCTTC. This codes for CASSRITNYGYTF.